The 25 T cell receptor beta chains listed next were all sequenced from one sample in a study of response to subunit inactivated influenza vaccine (dated 2018 in TCRdb). The library relied on RT-PCR. The sequencing machine was an Illumina HiSeq 2500. Clones were called with MiXCR by TCRdb after fastp trimmed the public reads at Q25, and only in-frame beta chains were retained. Each CDR3 protein gets just one entry, which takes the most common genes and DNA from the rows behind it. The sample records over 800,000 distinct CDR3 sequences, 21% of which are singletons. 10% of the sample is taken by the ten largest. The sample in question was PBMCs from blood, obtained roughly 5 days after vaccination. Every receptor here comes from a man aged 50-60 years who received an inactivated influenza vaccine. Donor details come from another sample of the same person, matched by shared clones.

The genes are TRBV12-3 or TRBV12-4 and TRBJ1-5; the D is unclear. The CDR3 extends over 14 amino acids. V lost 2 bases, J lost 2 bases, and 7 bases lay in between. CDR3 DNA: TGTGCCAGCAGTTTAAGGTGGGGCAATCAGCCCCAGCATTTT. This sequence encodes CASSLRWGNQPQHF.

In this sample, this clonotype turned up a few times. This rearrangement joins TRBV4-2 to TRBJ2-1, with 12 nucleotides matching TRBD2. Germline V gene data show CDR1 as LGHNA and CDR2 as YNFKEQ. The CDR3 has 16 amino acids. Trimming at V came to 4 bases and at J to 15 bases, leaving 16 bases not matched to a gene. The CDR3: CASSPYSLAGGGEGFF. CDR3 nucleotide sequence: TGTGCCAGCAGCCCCTACTCCCTAGCGGGAGGGGGTGAGGGGTTCTTC.

This clonotype has a handful of counts. The V gene is TRBV28, the J gene TRBJ2-3; 12 bases agree with TRBD2. Germline V gene data show CDR1 as MDHEN and CDR2 as SYDVKM. The CDR3 length is 15 residues. V shed 6 bases, J shed 7 bases, and the junction held 8 bases outside the gene matches. CDR3 loop: CASSPTSGGLYTQYF. DNA of the CDR3: TGTGCCAGCAGCCCTACTAGCGGGGGGTTGTATACGCAGTATTTT.

The genes are TRBV6-5 and TRBJ2-7; D ambiguous. From germline, CDR1 is MNHEY and CDR2 SVGAGI. This CDR3 is 15 amino acids long. The germline V and J ends were trimmed by 4 bases and 1 base, with 14 bases remaining between them. The CDR3 DNA follows: TGTGCCAGCAGTTTTGGCGGTCTGGGATCCTACGAGCAGTACTTC. This translates into CASSFGGLGSYEQYF.

This clonotype has a handful of counts. The V and J genes are TRBV12-3 or TRBV12-4 and TRBJ2-3; D remains unclear. V lost 1 base, J lost 4 bases, and 12 bases lay in between. The CDR3 is made up of 15 amino acids. In nucleotides, the CDR3 is TGTGCCAGCAGTTTAGGGGGTCGGAGCGCAGATACGCAGTATTTT. Amino acid sequence: CASSLGGRSADTQYF.

This clonotype came up a few times. The chain uses TRBV20-1 and TRBJ2-1; 8 bases line up with TRBD2. The ends lost 3 bases at V and 7 bases at J; junction bases unmatched: 11. Germline-derived CDR1 and CDR2 are DFQATT and SNEGSKA (reference sequence). The CDR3 totals 15 residues. The CDR3 sequence is CSARTLRGRRNEQFF. CDR3 nucleotide sequence: TGCAGTGCTAGGACGCTCCGCGGGAGGCGAAATGAGCAGTTCTTC.

Only a few counts were recorded for this clonotype. This CDR3 is CASSYSFPQRGPTEQYF. Written as DNA, the CDR3 is TGTGCCAGCAGTTATTCATTTCCCCAGAGAGGCCCTACTGAGCAGTACTTC. This chain uses TRBV6-5 with TRBJ2-7; D unclear. V was trimmed by 3 bases and J by 7 bases, leaving 25 bases between them. The CDR3 covers 17 residues. Germline V gene sequence: CDR1 MNHEY, CDR2 SVGAGI.

The chain carries TRBV7-9 and TRBJ2-7; D is undetermined. Trimming pared 4 bases from V and 5 bases from J, leaving 9 bases between. The CDR3 length is 12 residues. Germline V gene sequence: CDR1 SEHNR, CDR2 FQNEAQ (reference sequence). The CDR3 coding sequence is TGTGCCAGCAGCTCTGCAGGAGACGAGCAGTACTTC. Its protein product is CASSSAGDEQYF.

The rearrangement joins TRBV5-1 to TRBJ1-6; D uncertain. V lost 0 bases to trimming and J lost 0 bases, with 10 bases between them. The CDR3 is 17 amino acids. CDR1 SGHRS and CDR2 YFSETQ come from the germline V gene. The CDR3 loop is CASSLEVRSSYNSPLHF. In DNA, the CDR3 is TGCGCCAGCAGCTTGGAGGTCCGGAGCTCCTATAATTCACCCCTCCACTTT.

This chain links TRBV3-1 with TRBJ1-5; D is unclear. The germline V gene encodes CDR1 LGHDT and CDR2 YNNKEL (reference sequence). Trimming removed 1 base at V and 0 bases at J, with 4 bases between. CDR3 length equals 14 residues. CDR3 in amino acids: CASSQGISNQPQHF. CDR3 nucleotide sequence: TGTGCCAGCAGCCAAGGCATTAGCAATCAGCCCCAGCATTTT.

This clonotype was observed a handful of times. The chain carries TRBV12-3 or TRBV12-4 and TRBJ1-1; 7 bases line up with TRBD1. The CDR3 sequence is 13 residues long. With V trimmed by 6 bases and J by 4 bases, 5 bases remained unmatched. The CDR3, as DNA: TGTGCCAGCAGGCGGGACAGCCCCACTGAAGCTTTCTTT. It encodes CASRRDSPTEAFF.

The CDR3 reads CASSRPLRQNTGELFF. CDR3 nucleotides: TGTGCCAGCTCGCGTCCTCTGCGGCAGAACACCGGGGAGCTGTTTTTT. The chain links TRBV18 to TRBJ2-2; D ambiguous. This CDR3 contains 16 residues. Between the trimmed V and J ends, which lost 6 bases and 1 base, there was a span of 15 bases. Per germline, CDR1 KGHSH and CDR2 LQKENI.

The V call is TRBV20-1, the J call TRBJ2-7; weak D call: TRBD2 (5 bases). CDR3 length: 15 residues. The germline V gene encodes CDR1 DFQATT and CDR2 SNEGSKA (reference sequence). V lost 0 bases, J lost 0 bases, and 12 bases lay in between. The CDR3 reads CSARDRGISSYEQYF. CDR3 nucleotide sequence: TGCAGTGCTAGAGATCGGGGAATTAGCTCCTACGAGCAGTACTTC.

The chain has TRBV4-1 and TRBJ2-3; the match to TRBD1 covers 9 bases. CDR3 length: 17 residues. Germline-derived CDR1 and CDR2 are MGHRA and YSYEKL. V gave up 2 bases and J gave up 6 bases; unmatched junction bases: 12. CDR3 coding DNA: TGCGCCAGCAGCCAAAGACCTTACAGGGGGCAAACGGATACGCAGTATTTT. It specifies CASSQRPYRGQTDTQYF.

This clonotype was found a few times. The chain links TRBV12-3 or TRBV12-4 to TRBJ2-1; D is unresolved. CDR3 length equals 12 residues. V lost 5 bases and J lost 9, with 11 bases in between. The CDR3 reads CASSRTSREQFF. The CDR3, as DNA: TGTGCCAGCAGTCGGACCTCCCGTGAGCAGTTCTTC.

The sample holds many counts of this clonotype. The chain recombines TRBV7-2 with TRBJ2-3, with 13 bases fitting TRBD2. V lost 5 bases, J lost 7 bases, and 9 bases stayed unmatched. Germline V gene sequence: CDR1 SGHTA, CDR2 FQGNSA. There are 16 residues in the CDR3. This CDR3 reads CASSTRLAGGVNTQYF. CDR3 bases: TGTGCCAGCAGCACCCGACTAGCGGGAGGAGTAAATACGCAGTATTTT. Full variable domain (outside the CDR3, taken from reference TRBV7-2 and TRBJ2-3): GAGVSQSPSNKVTEKGKDVELRCDPISGHTALYWYRQSLGQGLEFLIYFQGNSAPDKSGLPSDRFSAERTGGSVSTLTIQRTQQEDSAVYLCASSTRLAGGVNTQYFGPGTRLTVL.

This clonotype was seen a few times. The V and J genes are TRBV6-5 and TRBJ2-2; D is unclear. CDR3 length: 16 residues. Germline CDR1 and CDR2: MNHEY and SVGAGI. V lost 1 base and J lost 1, with 10 bases in between. In DNA form, the CDR3 reads TGTGCCAGCAGTTACTTCCGAGAGGTGAACACCGGGGAGCTGTTTTTT. This sequence encodes CASSYFREVNTGELFF.

The rearrangement joins TRBV28 to TRBJ1-4; D gene uncertain. The length of the CDR3 is 15 residues. Germline V gene data show CDR1 as MDHEN and CDR2 as SYDVKM. The V end lost 2 bases, the J end lost 7 bases, and 14 bases lay between the germline ends. CDR3 sequence reads: CASSLVGLVSEKLFF. The CDR3 region has the DNA TGTGCCAGCAGTTTAGTAGGGTTGGTCAGTGAAAAACTGTTTTTT.

This sequence joins TRBV5-1 and TRBJ2-7, with D possibly being TRBD1 or TRBD2 (5 bases each). Germline CDR1 SGHRS, CDR2 YFSETQ. Deletions cut 0 bases from V and 3 bases from J, with 13 bases between. The CDR3 has 15 residues. CDR3 loop: CASSLEPGPLYEQYF. The CDR3 bases are TGCGCCAGCAGCTTGGAACCGGGACCGCTCTACGAGCAGTACTTC.

The V gene is TRBV20-1, the J gene TRBJ2-3; D not resolved. Trimming shortened V by 3 bases and J by 4 bases, and 8 bases separated the two germline ends. CDR3 size: 12 residues. Germline V gene lookup returns CDR1 DFQATT and CDR2 SNEGSKA (reference sequence). CDR3 nucleotide sequence: TGCAGTGCTAGCGGTCGGGCAGATACGCAGTATTTT. Amino acid sequence: CSASGRADTQYF.

This clonotype was counted between two and nine times. The J gene is TRBJ2-1, the V gene TRBV5-4; D remains ambiguous. This CDR3 has 15 residues. The ends were cut back, 1 base at V and 8 bases at J, with 16 bases in the middle. Germline V lookup: CDR1 SGHNT, CDR2 YYREEE (reference sequence). The DNA of the CDR3 is TGTGCCAGCAGCTTGTCTGCCCAAATGTGGGATGAGCAGTTCTTC. Protein product: CASSLSAQMWDEQFF.

This clonotype was counted ten times or more. The chain recombines TRBV28 with TRBJ2-7; 9 positions agree with TRBD1. The CDR3 extends over 13 amino acids. V was pared by 7 bases and J by 4 bases, with 5 bases of the junction left unmatched. The germline V gene has CDR1 MDHEN and CDR2 SYDVKM. The CDR3 bases are TGTGCCAGCATGACCGGGACAGGGTACGAGCAGTACTTC. Residues: CASMTGTGYEQYF. Filled out from reference TRBV28 and TRBJ2-7, the complete variable domain reads DVKVTQSSRYLVKRTGEKVFLECVQDMDHENMFWYRQDPGLGLRLIYFSYDVKMKEKGDIPEGYSVSREKKERFSLILESASTNQTSMYLCASMTGTGYEQYFGPGTRLTVT.

The chain combines TRBV7-8 with TRBJ2-1; a possible D gene is TRBD2 (7 bases). The CDR3 runs to 16 residues. The germline gives CDR1 SGHVS, CDR2 FQNEAQ. V lost 4 bases and J 9 bases, leaving 22 bases between the germline ends. The CDR3 region is CASSWGGPRGSSEQFF. DNA for the CDR3: TGTGCCAGCAGCTGGGGGGGTCCGAGGGGGAGTTCTGAGCAGTTCTTC.

The chain's CDR3 is CASSDRQGALAGELFF. The CDR3 DNA reads as TGTGCCAGCAGTGACAGACAGGGGGCGCTGGCCGGGGAGCTGTTTTTT. This sequence joins TRBV12-3 or TRBV12-4 and TRBJ2-2; 10 bases are shared with TRBD1. V shed 5 bases, J shed 6 bases, and the junction held 9 bases outside the gene matches. This CDR3 region has 16 residues.

This clonotype was seen a handful of times. This rearrangement joins TRBV11-2 to TRBJ2-2; tentatively, D is TRBD2 (6 bases). Trimming removed 1 base from V and 9 bases from J, with 9 bases in between. This CDR3 comprises 13 residues. Germline values: CDR1 SGHAT, CDR2 FQNNGV. The CDR3 bases are TGTGCCAGCAGCTTAGCCAGGGACTGGGAGCTGTTTTTT. It codes for CASSLARDWELFF.